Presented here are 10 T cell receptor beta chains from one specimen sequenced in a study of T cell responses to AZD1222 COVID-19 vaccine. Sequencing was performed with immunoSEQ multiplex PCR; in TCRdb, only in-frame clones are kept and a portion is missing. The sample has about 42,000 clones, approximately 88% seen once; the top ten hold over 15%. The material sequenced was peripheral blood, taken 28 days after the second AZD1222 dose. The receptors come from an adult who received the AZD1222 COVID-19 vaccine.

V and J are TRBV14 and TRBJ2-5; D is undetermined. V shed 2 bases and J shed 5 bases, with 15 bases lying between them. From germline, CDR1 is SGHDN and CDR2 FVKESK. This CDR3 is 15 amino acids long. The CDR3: CASSQRLQDWETQYF. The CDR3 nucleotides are TGTGCCAGCAGCCAAAGATTGCAGGATTGGGAGACCCAGTACTTC.

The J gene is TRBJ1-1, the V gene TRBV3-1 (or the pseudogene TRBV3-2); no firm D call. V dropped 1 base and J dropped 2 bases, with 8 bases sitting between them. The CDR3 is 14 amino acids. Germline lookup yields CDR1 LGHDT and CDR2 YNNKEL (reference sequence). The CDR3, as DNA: TGTGCCAGCAGCCAAGTTGGGGTCAACACTGAAGCTTTCTTT. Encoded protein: CASSQVGVNTEAFF.

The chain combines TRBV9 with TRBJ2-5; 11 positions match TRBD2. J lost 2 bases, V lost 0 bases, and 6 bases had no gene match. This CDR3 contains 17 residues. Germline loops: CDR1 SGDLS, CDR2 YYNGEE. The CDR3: CASSVAPLAGGQETQYF. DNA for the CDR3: TGTGCCAGCAGCGTAGCTCCCCTAGCGGGGGGACAAGAGACCCAGTACTTC.

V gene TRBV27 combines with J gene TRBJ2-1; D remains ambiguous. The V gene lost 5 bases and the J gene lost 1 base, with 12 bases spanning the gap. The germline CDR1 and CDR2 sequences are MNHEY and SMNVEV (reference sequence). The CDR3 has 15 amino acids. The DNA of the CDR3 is TGTGCCAGCAGTATTCCAGGAGCATCCTACAATGAGCAGTTCTTC. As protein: CASSIPGASYNEQFF.

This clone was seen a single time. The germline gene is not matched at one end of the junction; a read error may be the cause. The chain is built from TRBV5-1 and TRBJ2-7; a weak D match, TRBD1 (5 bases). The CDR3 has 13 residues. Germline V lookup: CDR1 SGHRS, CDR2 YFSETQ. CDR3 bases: TGCGCCAGCAGATTGGGGCAGGCCATCGAGCAGTACTTC. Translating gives CASRLGQAIEQYF. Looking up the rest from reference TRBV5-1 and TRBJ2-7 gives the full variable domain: KAGVTQTPRYLIKTRGQQVTLSCSPISGHRSVSWYQQTPGQGLQFLFEYFSETQRNKGNFPGRFSGRQFSNSRSEMNVSTLELGDSALYLCASRLGQAIEQYFGPGTRLTVT.

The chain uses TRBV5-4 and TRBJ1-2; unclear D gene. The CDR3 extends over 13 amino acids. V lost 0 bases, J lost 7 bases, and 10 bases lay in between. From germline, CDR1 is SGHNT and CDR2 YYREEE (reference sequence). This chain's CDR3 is CASSLDLFGGYTF. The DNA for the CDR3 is TGTGCCAGCAGCTTGGATTTGTTCGGTGGCTACACCTTC. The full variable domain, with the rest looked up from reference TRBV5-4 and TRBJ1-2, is ETGVTQSPTHLIKTRGQQVTLRCSSQSGHNTVSWYQQALGQGPQFIFQYYREEENGRGNFPPRFSGLQFPNYSSELNVNALELDDSALYLCASSLDLFGGYTFGSGTRLTVV.

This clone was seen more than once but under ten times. The CDR3 spells CSVQGGASGAKNIQYF. The CDR3 DNA reads TGCAGCGTTCAGGGGGGGGCGAGTGGGGCCAAAAACATTCAGTACTTC. V is TRBV29-1 and J is TRBJ2-4; D is tentatively TRBD1 or TRBD2 (7 bases each). The germline V gene has CDR1 SQVTM and CDR2 ANQGSEA. This CDR3 comprises 16 residues. V lost 5 bases and J 1 base, leaving 18 bases between the germline ends.

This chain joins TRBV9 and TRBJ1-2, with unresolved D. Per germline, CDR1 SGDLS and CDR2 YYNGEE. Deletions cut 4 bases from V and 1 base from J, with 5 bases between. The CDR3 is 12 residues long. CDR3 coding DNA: TGTGCCAGCAGCCCATATAACTATGGCTACACCTTC. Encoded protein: CASSPYNYGYTF.

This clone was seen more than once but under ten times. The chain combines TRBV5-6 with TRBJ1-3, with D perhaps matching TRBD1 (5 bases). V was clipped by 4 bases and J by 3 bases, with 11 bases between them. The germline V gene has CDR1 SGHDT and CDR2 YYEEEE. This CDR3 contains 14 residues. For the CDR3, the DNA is TGTGCCAGCAGCCTAGACAGCATTGGAAACACCATATATTTT. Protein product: CASSLDSIGNTIYF.

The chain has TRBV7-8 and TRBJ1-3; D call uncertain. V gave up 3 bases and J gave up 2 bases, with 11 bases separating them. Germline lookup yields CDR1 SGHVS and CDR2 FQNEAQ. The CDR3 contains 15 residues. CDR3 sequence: CASSFGEVAGNTIYF. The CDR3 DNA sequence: TGTGCCAGCAGCTTCGGGGAGGTCGCTGGAAACACCATATATTTT.